These T cell receptor beta chains were read from a single sample in a study of regulatory T cells in long-lasting Graves disease. TCRdb re-called the multiplex PCR reads with MiXCR, one entry per CDR3 protein. The sample yields 350,000 to 450,000 distinct CDR3 sequences, 14% to 15% seen once. This sample also appeared in a second study, on T cells in Graves' hyperthyroidism and ophthalmopathy.

The sample in question was peripheral blood mononuclear cells (PBMCs), obtained at new diagnosis, from a patient treated with antithyroid drugs. These receptors came from a woman in her forties with Graves disease. CDR3s include the opening cysteine and the closing phenylalanine or tryptophan. D genes are given only for firm matches. Rows give clone size only sometimes, using once, few, many, or a class for an expanded clone.

TRBJ1-2,TRBV19,NA,many,CASRIRGALDGYTF,TGTGCCAGTAGAATTAGGGGGGCCTTGGATGGCTACACCTTC
TRBJ2-1,TRBV2,NA,many,CASSGEDHYNEQFF,TGTGCCAGCAGTGGGGAGGACCACTACAATGAGCAGTTCTTC
TRBJ2-2,TRBV6-1,NA,many,CASITGLANTGELFF,TGTGCCAGCATAACAGGCCTCGCGAACACCGGGGAGCTGTTTTTT
TRBJ2-2,TRBV24-1,NA,few,CATSDFWGTTGELFF,TGTGCCACCAGTGATTTTTGGGGAACCACCGGGGAGCTGTTTTTT
TRBJ1-2,TRBV28,NA,few,CASSESGSSLHGYTF,TGTGCCAGCAGTGAATCAGGGAGCTCGCTGCATGGCTACACCTTC
TRBJ2-7,TRBV2,NA,many,CASRGERYEQYF,TGTGCCAGCAGAGGGGAAAGGTACGAGCAGTACTTC
TRBJ1-6,TRBV4-1,NA,NA,CASSLSIDSPLHF,TGCGCCAGCAGCCTCTCAATCGATTCACCCCTCCACTTT
TRBJ1-1,TRBV27,TRBD1,NA,CASSSRDRVGEAFF,TGTGCCAGCAGTTCCCGCGACAGGGTGGGTGAAGCTTTCTTT
TRBJ2-7,TRBV5-8,NA,many,CASRGVGTYEQYF,TGTGCCAGCAGGGGAGTAGGGACCTACGAGCAGTACTTC
TRBJ1-1,TRBV29-1,NA,many,CSTSGRSNTEAFF,TGCAGCACGAGCGGTAGGTCGAACACTGAAGCTTTCTTT
TRBJ2-7,TRBV30,NA,many,CAWRARGSHEQYF,TGTGCCTGGAGGGCGAGGGGTTCTCACGAGCAGTACTTC
TRBJ2-6,TRBV5-1,TRBD2,NA,CASSLATSEVYSGANVLTF,TGCGCCAGCAGCTTGGCCACTAGCGAGGTCTATTCTGGGGCCAACGTCCTGACTTTC
TRBJ2-7,TRBV28,TRBD1,many,CASRTGGASGVYEQYF,TGTGCCAGCAGAACAGGGGGCGCTTCGGGGGTCTACGAGCAGTACTTC
TRBJ2-3,TRBV20-1,NA,NA,CSANSALGVTDTQYF,TGCAGTGCTAATTCGGCATTGGGAGTCACAGATACGCAGTATTTT
TRBJ2-7,TRBV3-1,NA,many,CASSHWAGSSYEQYF,TGTGCCAGCAGCCATTGGGCGGGGAGCTCCTACGAGCAGTACTTC
TRBJ2-1,TRBV19,TRBD2,NA,CASRAGGTYNEQFF,TGTGCAAGTAGGGCGGGAGGGACCTACAATGAGCAGTTCTTC
TRBJ2-7,TRBV2,TRBD1,many,CASSAQGQGPYEQYF,TGTGCCAGCAGTGCCCAGGGACAGGGCCCCTACGAGCAGTACTTC
TRBJ2-1,TRBV11-2,TRBD2,NA,CASSLALAGTFEQFF,TGTGCCAGCAGCTTGGCGCTAGCGGGAACTTTTGAGCAGTTCTTC